The entry that follows covers one T cell receptor (beta chain) sequence. This CDR3 region has 15 residues. V shed 5 bases and J 8 bases; nucleotides not matched to a gene: 7. Germline CDR1 MNHEY, CDR2 SVGAGI. This sample was taken from a study of blood T cell repertoires in COVID-19. Study in general: Acute-phase and convalescent COVID-19 samples originated in the United States, Italy and Spain. Sample material is recorded as cDNA or gDNA derived from T cells, B-cell-depleted T cells, or PBMCs.

How the authors handled the data: Cell counts per sample came from amplifying reference gene primers. Produced via immunoSEQ multiplex PCR; TCRdb's table is partial and in-frame only. Clone size and the V and J calls come from that table; the DNA yielded D and trimming. Of about 80,000 clones detected, around 81% appear once; the ten largest clones hold about a sixth. The receptor comes from a human donor in a cohort sampled during active COVID-19. V is TRBV6-5 and J is TRBJ2-1; 12 nucleotides agree with TRBD2. The source material was peripheral blood. CDR3 loop: CASSLGLAGLHEQFF. CDR3 sequence (DNA): TGTGCCAGCAGTCTCGGACTAGCGGGACTCCATGAGCAGTTCTTC.